The TCR beta chain under discussion was sequenced for a study of vaccination and CD4 T cells after COVID-19. The wider study: A median of approximately 100 days (range 35 to 161) separated diagnosis from post-COVID sampling. For control cultures, the treatment was a CEFX pool, an HIV-1 Nef pool, or no peptide.

Details on this clonotype: The antigen remains undetermined.

Treatment defined: approximately nine-day PBMC culture with coronavirus spike peptide pools or control peptides (ViraFEST assay). These CD4+ T cells came from an unexposed donor, sampled before the COVID-19 pandemic (2011-2018). Expanded clonotypes were found by TCR sequencing after peptide-pool stimulation (ViraFEST). Upon completion of under twelve days of culture, CD4+ T cells were isolated via negative selection. The CDR3 runs 18 residues. Germline V gene lookup returns CDR1 MDHEN and CDR2 SYDVKM. After removal of 4 bases from V and 0 bases from J, the junction contained 6 bases not matched to a gene. Cultured CD4+ T cells had their DNA profiled by the Oncomine TCR Beta short-read assay. Genomic DNA was extracted from cultured CD4+ T cells. A single record per CDR3 protein comes from TCRdb applying MiXCR to the PCR reads. The repertoire includes more than 9,000 distinct CDR3 sequences, about 35% of them detected once, and 25% to 30% sits in the top ten.

Sequenced material: CD4+ T cells from blood, cultured in vitro. The chain combines TRBV28 with TRBJ2-6, with 10 bases aligning to TRBD2. The sequence was collected from a human donor in good health. CDR3 DNA: TGTGCCAGCAGTTCCCTAGCGGGGGAATTCTCTGGGGCCAACGTCCTGACTTTC. Protein: CASSSLAGEFSGANVLTF.